The 27 T cell receptor beta chains listed next were all sequenced from one sample in a study of T cell responses to AZD1222 COVID-19 vaccine. Data came from immunoSEQ multiplex PCR; TCRdb stores just in-frame clones and leaves some out. The data show about 93,000 clones, with about nine tenths seen just once and 2.5% to 3% held by the top ten. This material consisted of peripheral blood, taken on day 0 of MenACWY control vaccination. These TCRs come from an adult in good health.

The chain employs TRBV25-1 and TRBJ2-7; D possibly corresponds to TRBD2 (5 bases). CDR1 is MGHDK and CDR2 is SYGVNS in the germline V gene. The CDR3 has 14 amino acids. The ends were cut back, 4 bases at V and 3 bases at J, with 13 bases in the middle. The CDR3, as DNA: TGTGCCAGCAGTGCCAGAGGACGGGGCTACGAGCAGTACTTC. Residues: CASSARGRGYEQYF.

V usage is TRBV10-3 and J usage is TRBJ1-3; D might be TRBD1 (5 bases). V lost 3 bases, J lost 0 bases, and 9 bases lay in between. The germline gives CDR1 ENHRY, CDR2 SYGVKD. This CDR3 spans 15 amino acids. CDR3 in DNA: TGTGCCATCAGTGACCGGGGGAACTCTGGAAACACCATATATTTT. It codes for CAISDRGNSGNTIYF.

The chain has TRBV28 and TRBJ2-5, with 8 bases identical to TRBD1. Trimming cost V 11 bases and J 5 bases; bases outside gene matches: 10. CDR1 is MDHEN and CDR2 is SYDVKM in the germline V gene. This CDR3 contains 13 residues. The CDR3 region is CASRRTGWETQYF. DNA of the CDR3: TGTGCCTCCCGCAGGACAGGGTGGGAGACCCAGTACTTC.

V usage is TRBV5-1 and J usage is TRBJ2-3, with a tentative D call TRBD2 (7 bases). Germline CDR1 reads SGHRS; CDR2 reads YFSETQ. The CDR3 sequence is 16 residues long. The V and J ends lost 0 bases and 3 bases respectively, with 14 bases between them. The CDR3 protein is CASSLAGGAGTDTQYF. The DNA of the CDR3 is TGCGCCAGCAGCTTGGCGGGGGGCGCGGGAACAGATACGCAGTATTTT.

This rearrangement joins TRBV27 to TRBJ1-1; 7 positions match TRBD1. Germline loops: CDR1 MNHEY, CDR2 SMNVEV (reference sequence). The CDR3 sequence is 12 residues long. Trimming cost V 7 bases and J 4 bases; bases outside gene matches: 3. As DNA, the CDR3 is TGTGCCAGCAAGACAGGGCGCACTGAAGCTTTCTTT. It encodes CASKTGRTEAFF.

In DNA, the CDR3 is TGTGCCACCCGAGAGTATAGCAATCAGCCCCAGCATTTT. It codes for CATREYSNQPQHF. The rearrangement joins TRBV27 to TRBJ1-5; the D is unclear. Germline values: CDR1 MNHEY, CDR2 SMNVEV (reference sequence). Trimming pared 10 bases from V and 0 bases from J, leaving 10 bases between. The CDR3 runs 13 residues.

The rearrangement joins TRBV18 to TRBJ1-3; D is uncertain. This CDR3 has 16 residues. Trimming stripped 3 bases from V and 0 bases from J, with 12 bases between. Per the germline V gene, CDR1 is KGHSH and CDR2 is LQKENI. CDR3 sequence: CASSPRTEASGNTIYF. In DNA, the CDR3 is TGTGCCAGCTCACCGAGGACGGAAGCCTCTGGAAACACCATATATTTT.

The V call is TRBV11-2, the J call TRBJ1-2, with TRBD1 identical over 7 bases. Germline lookup yields CDR1 SGHAT and CDR2 FQNNGV. The ends lost 3 bases at V and 6 bases at J; junction bases unmatched: 4. The CDR3 contains 13 residues. The CDR3 is CASSFDRVDGYTF. The CDR3 nucleotides read TGTGCCAGCAGCTTCGACAGGGTGGATGGCTACACCTTC.

The rearrangement joins TRBV30 to TRBJ1-6; no reliable D call. CDR3 size: 18 residues. Trimming left V 1 base short and J 0 bases short, with 16 bases between. CDR1 and CDR2 from the germline V gene are GTSNPN and SVGIG (reference sequence). CDR3 nucleotides: TGTGCCTGGAGTGGCCCCGGGTTTGGTAGCTCCTATAATTCACCCCTCCACTTT. It is translated as CAWSGPGFGSSYNSPLHF.

The chain uses TRBV7-2 and TRBJ1-1; possible D gene TRBD1, 5 bases. The CDR3 runs 17 residues. Trimming removed 2 bases at V and 6 bases at J, with 22 bases between. In germline, CDR1 is SGHTA, CDR2 FQGNSA. The CDR3 sequence is CASSLTGTANSGSEAFF. CDR3 nucleotides: TGTGCCAGCAGCTTAACGGGGACGGCTAATTCAGGCTCTGAAGCTTTCTTT.

In this sample, this clone turned up once. The rearrangement joins TRBV10-3 to TRBJ2-1; no firm D call. The V gene lost 5 bases and the J gene lost 8 bases, with 7 bases spanning the gap. The CDR3 has 11 residues. The V gene's germline CDR1 is ENHRY and CDR2 SYGVKD. The CDR3 loop reads CAISREDEQFF. The CDR3 DNA is TGTGCCATCAGTCGCGAGGATGAGCAGTTCTTC.

The chain employs TRBV6-5 and TRBJ2-1; TRBD1 matches at 9 bases. The CDR3 sequence is 15 residues long. The V segment lost 7 bases and the J segment 7 bases; nucleotides outside the gene matches: 11. The V gene's germline CDR1 is MNHEY and CDR2 SVGAGI. The CDR3 reads CASTSGQGFGNEQFF. The CDR3 DNA is TGTGCCAGCACTTCGGGACAGGGATTCGGAAATGAGCAGTTCTTC.

The chain employs TRBV4-1 and TRBJ2-1, with 7 positions matching TRBD2. Per germline, CDR1 MGHRA and CDR2 YSYEKL. The CDR3 totals 17 residues. V lost 0 bases, J lost 10 bases, and 15 bases stayed unmatched. CDR3 amino acids: CASSQDGGSGFAKEQFF. CDR3 nucleotide sequence: TGCGCCAGCAGCCAAGATGGTGGTAGCGGGTTTGCAAAGGAGCAGTTCTTC.

The V call is TRBV5-4, the J call TRBJ1-5; D gene unclear. Between the trimmed V and J ends, which lost 2 bases and 1 base, there was a span of 7 bases. From germline, CDR1 is SGHNT and CDR2 YYREEE (reference sequence). The CDR3 runs 14 residues. CDR3 sequence (DNA): TGTGCCAGCAGCTTAAAGGGCAGCAATCAGCCCCAGCATTTT. Protein: CASSLKGSNQPQHF.

This chain connects TRBV19 to TRBJ1-6, with D perhaps TRBD1 (5 bases). CDR1 and CDR2 from the germline V gene are LNHDA and SQIVND (reference sequence). The germline V and J ends were trimmed by 7 bases and 9 bases, with 16 bases remaining between them. The CDR3 sequence is 14 residues long. The CDR3 DNA reads as TGTGCCAGTAAACCCGAGGGGCAGGGTTCACCCCTCCACTTT. Amino acids: CASKPEGQGSPLHF.

The gene calls are TRBV6-2 or TRBV6-3 and TRBJ2-7, with a tentative D call TRBD1 (5 bases). Germline V gene sequence: CDR1 MNHEY, CDR2 SVGEGT. V was cut by 4 bases and J by 0 bases, with 13 bases left in between. This CDR3 has 15 amino acids. The CDR3 reads CASSSVIDSSYEQYF. The CDR3 coding sequence is TGTGCCAGCAGTTCAGTAATCGACAGCTCCTACGAGCAGTACTTC.

This sequence joins TRBV4-3 and TRBJ1-3; the D gene is possibly TRBD1 (6 bases). The CDR3 runs to 15 residues. With 0 bases removed from V and 1 base from J, the gap between germline ends came to 7 bases. Germline CDR1 is LGHNA and CDR2 is YSLEER. CDR3 DNA sequence: TGCGCCAGCAGCCAAGAGGGGGCATCTGGAAACACCATATATTTT. Translation gives CASSQEGASGNTIYF.

This chain uses TRBV23-1 with TRBJ1-1; no definite D call. Being an ORF, TRBV23-1 has a function that is uncertain. The CDR3 is 13 amino acids. The germline V and J ends were trimmed by 0 bases and 7 bases, with 9 bases remaining between them. CDR3 nucleotides: TGCGCCAGCAGTCAATCCGTTCTGGGTGAAGCTTTCTTT. This gives the protein CASSQSVLGEAFF.

This chain uses TRBV6-5 with TRBJ1-1; 8 bases agree with TRBD1. Germline CDR1 MNHEY, CDR2 SVGAGI. The V gene end was trimmed by 5 bases and the J gene end by 7 bases; junction bases not matched to a gene: 6. CDR3 length equals 13 residues. The chain's CDR3 is CASSRTGLGEAFF. The CDR3, as DNA: TGTGCCAGCAGTAGGACAGGGTTGGGTGAAGCTTTCTTT.

In DNA, the CDR3 is TGCAGCGTTGAACCCAGGGTTGATTTGGGTGGCTACACCTTC. Translated: CSVEPRVDLGGYTF. The rearrangement links TRBV29-1 to TRBJ1-2; possibly TRBD1 for D (5 bases). The germline CDR1 and CDR2 sequences are SQVTM and ANQGSEA. There are 14 residues in the CDR3. V dropped 2 bases and J dropped 7 bases, with 17 bases sitting between them.

The rearrangement uses TRBV4-3 and TRBJ2-7; perhaps TRBD1 as D (6 bases). V was trimmed by 0 bases and J by 0 bases, leaving 18 bases between them. The CDR3 totals 18 residues. Looked up from germline, CDR1 is LGHNA and CDR2 is YSLEER. CDR3 in amino acids: CASSQDQVGQMSSYEQYF. The CDR3 nucleotides are TGCGCCAGCAGCCAAGATCAAGTCGGACAGATGAGCTCCTACGAGCAGTACTTC.

This rearrangement joins TRBV11-1 to TRBJ1-1; no clear D. Trimming took 0 bases from V and 2 from J, leaving 7 bases between them. CDR3 length: 14 residues. Germline values: CDR1 SGHAT, CDR2 FQDESV (reference sequence). The CDR3 nucleotides are TGTGCCAGCAGCTTAGCGGGCAGAAACACTGAAGCTTTCTTT. Its translation is CASSLAGRNTEAFF.

The gene calls are TRBV5-1 and TRBJ2-7; TRBD2 agrees at 13 bases. The germline CDR1 and CDR2 sequences are SGHRS and YFSETQ. This CDR3 contains 16 residues. V gave up 4 bases and J gave up 2 bases; unmatched junction bases: 6. The DNA of the CDR3 is TGCGCCAGCAGCACCGATACTAGCGGGGGGGCCTACGAGCAGTACTTC. Its translation is CASSTDTSGGAYEQYF. The full variable domain, with the rest looked up from reference TRBV5-1 and TRBJ2-7, is KAGVTQTPRYLIKTRGQQVTLSCSPISGHRSVSWYQQTPGQGLQFLFEYFSETQRNKGNFPGRFSGRQFSNSRSEMNVSTLELGDSALYLCASSTDTSGGAYEQYFGPGTRLTVT.

This clone was observed a few times. V and J are TRBV11-2 and TRBJ2-7; D not certain. Between the trimmed V and J ends, which lost 1 base and 5 bases, there was a span of 15 bases. This CDR3 region has 15 residues. Germline V gene sequence: CDR1 SGHAT, CDR2 FQNNGV. CDR3 amino acids: CASSLGLARSNEQYF. In DNA form, the CDR3 reads TGTGCCAGCAGCTTAGGACTGGCCAGATCGAACGAGCAGTACTTC. Full variable domain (missing parts from reference TRBV11-2 and TRBJ2-7): EAGVAQSPRYKIIEKRQSVAFWCNPISGHATLYWYQQILGQGPKLLIQFQNNGVVDDSQLPKDRFSAERLKGVDSTLKIQPAKLEDSAVYLCASSLGLARSNEQYFGPGTRLTVT.

The rearrangement links TRBV5-1 to TRBJ2-3; D is possibly TRBD2 (7 bases). The germline gives CDR1 SGHRS, CDR2 YFSETQ. V lost 0 bases and J lost 6, with 11 bases in between. The CDR3 is made up of 14 amino acids. The CDR3 spells CASSLVGGQDTQYF. In DNA form, the CDR3 reads TGCGCCAGCAGCTTGGTCGGGGGGCAGGATACGCAGTATTTT.

The V call is TRBV7-2, the J call TRBJ2-1; 12 bases fit TRBD2. Germline V gene data show CDR1 as SGHTA and CDR2 as FQGNSA. The length of the CDR3 is 16 residues. The V gene end was trimmed by 5 bases and the J gene end by 7 bases; junction bases not matched to a gene: 9. The CDR3 coding sequence is TGTGCCAGCAGCCCAATAGAACTAGCGGGGGGTAATGAGCAGTTCTTC. Translating gives CASSPIELAGGNEQFF. Full variable domain (rest looked up from reference TRBV7-2 and TRBJ2-1): GAGVSQSPSNKVTEKGKDVELRCDPISGHTALYWYRQSLGQGLEFLIYFQGNSAPDKSGLPSDRFSAERTGGSVSTLTIQRTQQEDSAVYLCASSPIELAGGNEQFFGPGTRLTVL.

CDR3 bases: TGTGCCAGCAGCTTGGCTCCCGGACAGCCCCGGGCCACCAAGCAGTACTTC. This gives the protein CASSLAPGQPRATKQYF. The chain employs TRBV5-8 and TRBJ2-7; the D gene is possibly TRBD1 (6 bases). Germline values: CDR1 SGHTS, CDR2 YDEGEE. The CDR3 runs 17 residues. Trimming removed 0 bases at V and 8 bases at J, with 24 bases between.